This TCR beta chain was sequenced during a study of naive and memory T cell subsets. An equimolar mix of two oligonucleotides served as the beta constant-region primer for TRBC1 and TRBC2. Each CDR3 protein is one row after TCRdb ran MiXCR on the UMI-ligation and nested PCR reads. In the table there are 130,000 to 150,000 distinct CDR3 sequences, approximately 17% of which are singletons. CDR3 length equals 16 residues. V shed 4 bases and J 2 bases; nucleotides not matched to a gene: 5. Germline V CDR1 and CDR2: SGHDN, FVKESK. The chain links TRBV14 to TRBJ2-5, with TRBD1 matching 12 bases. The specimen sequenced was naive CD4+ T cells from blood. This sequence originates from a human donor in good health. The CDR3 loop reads CASSPRDRGLQETQYF. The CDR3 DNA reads TGTGCCAGCAGCCCTAGGGACAGGGGGCTTCAAGAGACCCAGTACTTC.